This T cell receptor beta chain was captured in a study of blood T cell repertoires in COVID-19. The table lists this clone with a few counts. Method: immunoSEQ multiplex PCR; TCRdb's copy keeps in-frame clones and lacks some. This sample yields some 300,000 clones, of which 85% to 90% are seen a single time; about 6% belongs to the top ten. Trimming at V came to 6 bases and at J to 2 bases, leaving 4 bases not matched to a gene. The CDR3 consists of 12 residues. From germline, CDR1 is SQVTM and CDR2 ANQGSEA. The TCR sequence derives from a woman between 45 and 65 years old with COVID-19, enrolled during active disease. This chain joins TRBV29-1 and TRBJ2-7; 7 nucleotides align to TRBD1. Sequences were obtained from peripheral blood. The CDR3, as DNA: TGCAGCGTCCGGACAGGCCCCTACGAGCAGTACTTC. It specifies CSVRTGPYEQYF.